This T cell receptor (beta chain) was obtained from a study of low-dose radiotherapy and immunotherapy resistance in tumors. The length of the CDR3 is 13 residues. Per germline, CDR1 MDHEN and CDR2 SYDVKM. With 6 bases removed from V and 3 bases from J, the gap between germline ends came to 12 bases. cDNA synthesis used a TRAV/TRBV-specific primer set for both chains. Amplification, which lasted 15 to 20 PCR cycles, used a constant-region primer and V-primer adapter to amplify TCRs. From the reads, TCRdb called clonotypes with MiXCR, one entry per CDR3 protein. The repertoire includes roughly 60,000 distinct CDR3 sequences, approximately 25% of them detected once, and roughly 5.6% sits in the top ten. This clonotype was seen many times. Time point indicated: before trial treatment.

The clonotype comes from a male donor with prostate cancer. Material: PBMCs, obtained before treatment. The chain couples TRBV28 to TRBJ2-7, with D unresolved. DNA for the CDR3: TGTGCCAGCAGCGGGTCAGCCTACTACGAGCAGTACTTC. Translating gives CASSGSAYYEQYF.